These T cell receptor beta chains were read from a single sample in a study of blood T cell repertoires in COVID-19. Some clones are missing from TCRdb's copy, which holds only in-frame ones; the method was immunoSEQ multiplex PCR. The table records about 96,000 clones, about 87% of them present only once. Sequencing used peripheral blood. The receptors were sampled from a human donor with COVID-19, enrolled during active disease. The donor label of this sample is uncertain. Both conserved end residues are trimmed from each CDR3. Some rows mark clone size as missing; the rest say once, few, many or name a class of expanded clone.

V,size,CDR3
TRBV7-3,NA,ASSLVEYTDTQY
TRBV2,NA,ASSERSGNNQPQH
TRBV6-1,NA,ASSEDRAYNSPLH
TRBV2,NA,ASSVTGYGYT
TRBV5-1,NA,ASSVGQGSYGYT
TRBV2,NA,ASGWTVGRDRYEQY
TRBV7-3,NA,ASSLSPLGTSGNQQTYEQY
TRBV6-5,once,ASPGRDYTQY
TRBV11-2,NA,ASSKTVAATNEKLF
TRBV7-8,NA,AAGGPSIDTEAF
TRBV4-1,NA,ASSQGQGPSNQPQH
TRBV7-9,NA,ASSLRQGTEYEQY
TRBV7-9,NA,ASSLGDSQETQY
TRBV27,few,ASGQNNEQF
TRBV15,NA,ATSRDRQGYEKLF
TRBV4-1,NA,ASSIRGWDSINLRYEQY
TRBV30,NA,AWSVGHTGSNQPQH
TRBV7-2,NA,ASSLVAAGGPWEETQY
TRBV11-1,NA,ASRLGQVNTGELF
TRBV18,NA,ASSHAGGADGYTDTQY
TRBV15,NA,ATGEYSQSYEQY
TRBV24-1,NA,ATTGRDNYNEQF
TRBV25-1,NA,ASSEYGSKGSEQY
TRBV6-5,NA,ASIYGTSRRETQY
TRBV2,NA,ASSPDRAVVGYT
TRBV19,NA,ASSPREGSGANVLT
TRBV24-1,NA,ATMSDGDRQF
TRBV11-1,once,ASSPQERHGYT
TRBV5-1,NA,ASSFYPVRGRSTNEKLF
TRBV19,NA,ASSIAGWQGGSSYEQY
TRBV7-2,NA,ASSLGGSQETQY
TRBV7-9,NA,ASRELGLAGETQY
TRBV7-9,NA,ASSFTGTGNEKLF
TRBV2,NA,ASSPDRVGSPLH
TRBV6-5,NA,ASSYSFGTFNNEQF
TRBV30,NA,AWSGGEAYGYT
TRBV5-1,NA,ASQTGDAEKLF
TRBV6-2/TRBV6-3,NA,ASSYSAGGRGVQETQY
TRBV9,NA,ASSPDGRGGEKLF
TRBV10-2,NA,ASSESWQTGELF
TRBV3-1/TRBV3-2,NA,ASSQASQGTEAF
TRBV6-5,NA,ASSYSLDSYYGYT
TRBV2,NA,ASSPGEWSVYGYT
TRBV3-1/TRBV3-2,NA,ASSQGLQAPLH
TRBV12-3/TRBV12-4,NA,ASSFRGNYGYT
TRBV5-1,few,ASSSSGGDLDEAF
TRBV5-1,NA,ASSLGFGTEAF
TRBV6-6,NA,ASVGDSYEQY
TRBV6-2/TRBV6-3,NA,ASSRPLQGMNTEAF
TRBV29-1,once,SVEAGWTVLRTEAF
TRBV5-1,NA,ASSLDRGRTEAF
TRBV10-3,NA,AISLRTSGGEDTQY
TRBV9,NA,ASSVVASGANEQF
TRBV13,NA,ASSLGLAGGPDEQY
TRBV4-2,NA,ASSQQGASLTNQPQH
TRBV30,NA,AWSVTAEFIYGYT
TRBV2,NA,ASSVSREDTIY
TRBV7-2,NA,ASSRTGGAYNSPLH
TRBV10-3,NA,AISEDRGYNEQF